A selection of T cell receptor beta chains follows, all from one sample in a study of blood T cell repertoires in COVID-19. The data were produced by immunoSEQ multiplex PCR, yet TCRdb's version contains in-frame clones alone and is incomplete. The table lists 75,000 to 100,000 clones, approximately 89% of them singletons. Sequencing was done on a sample of peripheral blood. These receptors all stem from a human donor in a cohort sampled during active COVID-19. Both conserved end residues are part of each CDR3. D genes are given only for firm matches. Clone size is shown for a subset of rows, as once, few, many or a class of expanded clone.

>TRBJ2-1|.|TRBV4-3|.
TGCGCCAGCAGCCATCAACAGGGGTTGGCGGGGAGTGAGCAGTTCTTC
CASSHQQGLAGSEQFF
>TRBJ2-2|once|TRBV6-5|.
TGTGCCAGCAGTTACTCCGTCGGACTCGGCGGGGAGCTGTTTTTT
CASSYSVGLGGELFF
>TRBJ1-1|.|TRBV12-3/TRBV12-4|TRBD1
TGTGCCAGCAGCCGAGGACAGGGTTTGGAAGCTTTCTTT
CASSRGQGLEAFF
>TRBJ1-3|.|TRBV9|.
TGTGCCAGCAGCGCCGGAGGGACCTTTTTTGGAAACACCATATATTTT
CASSAGGTFFGNTIYF
>TRBJ2-3|.|TRBV7-9|TRBD1
TGTGCCAGCAGCCTCCCTCTAGGACAGGGTGCTAGCACAGATACGCAGTATTTT
CASSLPLGQGASTDTQYF
>TRBJ2-3|.|TRBV9|TRBD2
TGTGCCAGCAGCGTAGCTATAGGGACTAGCGGGAGCACAGATACGCAGTATTTT
CASSVAIGTSGSTDTQYF
>TRBJ1-2|.|TRBV6-1|TRBD1
TGTGCCAGCAGTGATCGACAGGGTTTATATGGCTACACCTTC
CASSDRQGLYGYTF
>TRBJ2-5|.|TRBV5-5|TRBD1
TGTGCCAGCAGCTCGCCGACAGGGGGGGACCAAGAGACCCAGTACTTC
CASSSPTGGDQETQYF
>TRBJ2-2|few|TRBV11-3|TRBD2
TGTGCCAGCAGCCTCACCACGGGACTAGTGTGGAACCCCGGGGAGCTGTTTTTT
CASSLTTGLVWNPGELFF
>TRBJ1-1|.|TRBV6-5|.
TGTGCCAGCCCAACTTTGAACACTGAAGCTTTCTTT
CASPTLNTEAFF
>TRBJ2-3|.|TRBV28|TRBD1
TGTGCCAGCAGCCTAGGCCGGGACAGACGAACAGATACGCAGTATTTT
CASSLGRDRRTDTQYF
>TRBJ1-3|.|TRBV18|.
TGTGCCAGCTCACCTAGCTCTGGAAACACCATATATTTT
CASSPSSGNTIYF
>TRBJ1-2|.|TRBV28|TRBD1
TGTGCCAGCAGTTTGGCAGGGGGGTCGCGAGGCTACACCTTC
CASSLAGGSRGYTF
>TRBJ2-7|once|TRBV29-1|.
TGCAGCCTCCTGAACGGGAATCGGGGCGAGCAGTACTTC
CSLLNGNRGEQYF